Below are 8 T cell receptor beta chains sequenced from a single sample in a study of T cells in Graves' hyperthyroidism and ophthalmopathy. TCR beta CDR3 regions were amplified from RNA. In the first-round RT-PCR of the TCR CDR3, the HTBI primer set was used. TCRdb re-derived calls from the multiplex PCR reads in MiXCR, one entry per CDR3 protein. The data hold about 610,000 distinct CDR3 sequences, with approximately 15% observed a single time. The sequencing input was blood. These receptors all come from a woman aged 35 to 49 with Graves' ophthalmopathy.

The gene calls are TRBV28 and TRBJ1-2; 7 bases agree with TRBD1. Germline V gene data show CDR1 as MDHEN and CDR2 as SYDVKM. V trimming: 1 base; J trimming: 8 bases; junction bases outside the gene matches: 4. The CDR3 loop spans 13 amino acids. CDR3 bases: TGTGCCAGCAGTTTATTGTCAGGGGGAGGCTACACCTTC. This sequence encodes CASSLLSGGGYTF.

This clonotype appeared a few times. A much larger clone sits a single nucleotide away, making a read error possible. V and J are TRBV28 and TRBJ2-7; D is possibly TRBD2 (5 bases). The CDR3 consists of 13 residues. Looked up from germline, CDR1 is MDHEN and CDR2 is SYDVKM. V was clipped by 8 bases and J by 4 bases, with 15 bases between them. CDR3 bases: TGTGCCAGCGGTCCCGGACTCGTTTACGAGCAGTACTTC. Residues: CASGPGLVYEQYF. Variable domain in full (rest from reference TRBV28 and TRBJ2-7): DVKVTQSSRYLVKRTGEKVFLECVQDMDHENMFWYRQDPGLGLRLIYFSYDVKMKEKGDIPEGYSVSREKKERFSLILESASTNQTSMYLCASGPGLVYEQYFGPGTRLTVT.

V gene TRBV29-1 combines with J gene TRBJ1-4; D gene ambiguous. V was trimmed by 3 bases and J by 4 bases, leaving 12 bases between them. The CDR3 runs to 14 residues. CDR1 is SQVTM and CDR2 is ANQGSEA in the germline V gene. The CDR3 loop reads CSVDMDGSNEKLFF. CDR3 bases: TGCAGCGTTGACATGGACGGTAGTAATGAAAAACTGTTTTTT.

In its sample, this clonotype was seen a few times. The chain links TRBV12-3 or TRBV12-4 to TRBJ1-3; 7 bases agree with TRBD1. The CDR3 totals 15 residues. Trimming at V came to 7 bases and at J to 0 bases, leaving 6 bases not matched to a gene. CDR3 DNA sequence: TGTGCCAGCAATCCGACAGGGTTCTCTGGAAACACCATATATTTT. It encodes CASNPTGFSGNTIYF.

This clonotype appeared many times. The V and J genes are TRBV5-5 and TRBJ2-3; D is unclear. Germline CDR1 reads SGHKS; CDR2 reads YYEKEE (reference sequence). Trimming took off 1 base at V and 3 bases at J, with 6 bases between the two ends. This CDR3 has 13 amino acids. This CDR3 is CASSLFVTDTQYF. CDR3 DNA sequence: TGTGCCAGCAGCTTGTTCGTAACAGATACGCAGTATTTT.

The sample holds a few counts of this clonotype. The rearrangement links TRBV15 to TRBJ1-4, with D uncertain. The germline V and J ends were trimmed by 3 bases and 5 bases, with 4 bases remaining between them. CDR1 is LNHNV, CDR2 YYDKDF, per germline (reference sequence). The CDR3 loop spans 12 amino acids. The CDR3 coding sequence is TGTGCCACCAGCAGCCGAAATGAAAAACTGTTTTTT. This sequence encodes CATSSRNEKLFF.

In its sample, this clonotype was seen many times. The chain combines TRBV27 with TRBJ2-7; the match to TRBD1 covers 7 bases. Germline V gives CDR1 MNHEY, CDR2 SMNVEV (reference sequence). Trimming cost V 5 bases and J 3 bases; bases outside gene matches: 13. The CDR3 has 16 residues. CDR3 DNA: TGTGCCAGCAGTCCGGACAGGCGAGAATGGGGCTACGAGCAGTACTTC. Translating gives CASSPDRREWGYEQYF.

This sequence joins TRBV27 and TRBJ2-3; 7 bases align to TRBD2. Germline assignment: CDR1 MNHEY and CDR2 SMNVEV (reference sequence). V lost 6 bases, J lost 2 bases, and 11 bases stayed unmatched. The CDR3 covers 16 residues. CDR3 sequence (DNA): TGTGCCAGCAGACCGGCAGCGGGAATAACCACAGATACGCAGTATTTT. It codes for CASRPAAGITTDTQYF.